The T cell receptor (beta chain) under discussion was sequenced for a study of T-cell memory formation after mild COVID-19. On the study more broadly: The two donors had largely donor-specific TCR clusters.

MiXCR, applied by TCRdb to the 5' RACE reads, yields one record per CDR3 protein. The sample shows fewer than 300,000 distinct CDR3 sequences, roughly 17% of them seen only once. This clonotype has a handful of counts. Its antigen is undetermined. Study-level findings and limits: CD4+ clones that contracted lay mainly in CM and EM; CD8+ ones lay in EMRA. Researchers could not confirm that second-wave clones peaking on day 37 targeted SARS-CoV-2. Cross-reactive memory apparently joined, as some responding clones appeared in pre-infection memory.

Germline V gene lookup returns CDR1 SGHAT and CDR2 FQDESV (reference sequence). CDR3 length: 16 residues. With 1 base clipped from V and 2 bases from J, the junction kept 4 bases outside the gene matches. The specimen sequenced was PBMCs or a T cell subset sorted from them (not recorded which). The J gene is TRBJ2-5, the V gene TRBV11-1; TRBD2 matches 10 bases. This receptor was taken from a man between 18 and 29 years old who had mild COVID-19 (a few samples of this study predate the infection). Cell type and time point are not known. CDR3 sequence (DNA): TGTGCCAGCAGCTTAGATTGGACTAGCGGACAAGAGACCCAGTACTTC. As protein: CASSLDWTSGQETQYF.